The present T cell receptor beta chain was sequenced within a study of T cells in Graves' hyperthyroidism and ophthalmopathy. Graves' hyperthyroidism is called stable when ophthalmopathy does not progress within 18 months. Newly diagnosed patients aged 18 to 65 had hyperthyroidism of under 2 months' duration. The diagnostic basis comprised clinical symptoms, serum thyroxine and TRAb, thyroid ultrasound and orbital computed tomography. V shed 3 bases and J 0 bases; nucleotides not matched to a gene: 2. This CDR3 is built from 16 residues. The germline V gene has CDR1 MGHRA and CDR2 YSYEKL. The investigators amplified TCR beta CDR3 regions from RNA transcripts. A set of HTBI primers served as the primers for a first-round RT-PCR of the TCR CDR3. TCRdb called the multiplex PCR reads again in MiXCR, with one record for every CDR3 protein. There are more than 450,000 distinct CDR3 sequences in the sample; 14% occur only once, and more than 11% lies in the top ten.

The sequencing sample was made of blood. The chain links TRBV4-1 to TRBJ2-2; 9 bases line up with TRBD2. The TCR was taken from a woman aged 40 to 55 with Graves' hyperthyroidism. CDR3 bases: TGCGCCAGCAGCCACCGGACTAGCGCGAACACCGGGGAGCTGTTTTTT. Translating it yields CASSHRTSANTGELFF.